This TCR beta chain was identified during a study of blood T cell repertoires in COVID-19. About the research overall: PBMCs, B-cell-depleted T cells, or T cells provided the cDNA or gDNA that made up the material.

This clone has a single count. As originally analysed: Estimation of nucleated cell counts relied on the amplification of reference gene primers. Data came from immunoSEQ multiplex PCR; TCRdb stores just in-frame clones and leaves some out. That table gives V, J and clone size, and the DNA gave D and trimming. The table has roughly 64,000 clones, around 90% seen once. The CDR3 contains 14 residues. V dropped 3 bases and J dropped 2 bases, with 9 bases sitting between them. Germline CDR1 MRHNA, CDR2 SNTAGT. The chain employs TRBV6-4 and TRBJ2-3, with D possibly matching TRBD2 (6 bases). This TCR was sampled from a woman older than 75 with active COVID-19. Material for sequencing was peripheral blood. The CDR3: CASSEPGVTDTQYF. The CDR3 coding sequence is TGTGCCAGCAGTGAACCGGGGGTCACAGATACGCAGTATTTT.